This paragraph reports one T cell receptor beta chain. Its antigen is unidentified. The data stem from a study of OX40 agonist ivuxolimab in advanced cancers. Study-level results: Normalized T-cell clonal expansion was also low in some nonresponders.

Autoimmune disease history or systemic immunosuppression led to patients being barred. Germline V gene lookup returns CDR1 LNHDA and CDR2 SQIVND (reference sequence). V shed 3 bases and J shed 6 bases, with 9 bases lying between them. The CDR3 contains 13 residues. Sequencing was performed with immunoSEQ multiplex PCR; in TCRdb, only in-frame clones are kept and a portion is missing. The sample has tens of thousands of clones, around 88% seen once. The V and J genes are TRBV19 and TRBJ1-5; a possible D gene is TRBD1 (6 bases). The sample in question was CD4+ or CD8+ T cells sorted from blood, obtained in a trial of the OX40 agonist ivuxolimab. The receptor was derived from an adult with an advanced solid tumor such as melanoma, head and neck, liver or kidney cancer. CDR3 residues: CASSIGGGQPQHF. Written as DNA, the CDR3 is TGTGCCAGTAGTATTGGAGGGGGTCAGCCCCAGCATTTT.